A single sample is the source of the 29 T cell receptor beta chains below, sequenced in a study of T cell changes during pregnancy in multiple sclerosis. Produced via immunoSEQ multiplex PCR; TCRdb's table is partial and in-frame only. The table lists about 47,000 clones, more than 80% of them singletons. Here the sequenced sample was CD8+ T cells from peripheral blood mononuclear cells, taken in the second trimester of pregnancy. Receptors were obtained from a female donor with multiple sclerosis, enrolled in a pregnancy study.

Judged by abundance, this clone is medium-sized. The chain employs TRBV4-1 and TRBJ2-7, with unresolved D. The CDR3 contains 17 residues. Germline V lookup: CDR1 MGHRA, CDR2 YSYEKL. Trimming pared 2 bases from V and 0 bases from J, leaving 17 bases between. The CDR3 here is CASSQFPSQEVSYEQYF. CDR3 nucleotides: TGCGCCAGCAGCCAATTCCCCTCGCAGGAAGTCTCCTACGAGCAGTACTTC.

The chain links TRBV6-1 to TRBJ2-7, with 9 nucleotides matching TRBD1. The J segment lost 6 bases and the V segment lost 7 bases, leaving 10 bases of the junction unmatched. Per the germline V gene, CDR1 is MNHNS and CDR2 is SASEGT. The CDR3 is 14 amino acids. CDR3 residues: CASTVWGQGFEQYF. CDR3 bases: TGTGCCAGCACGGTTTGGGGACAGGGATTCGAGCAGTACTTC.

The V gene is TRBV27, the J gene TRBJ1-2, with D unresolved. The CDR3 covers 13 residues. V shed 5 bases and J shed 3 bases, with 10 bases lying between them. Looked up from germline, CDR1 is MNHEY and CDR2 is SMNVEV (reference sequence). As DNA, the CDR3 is TGTGCCAGCAGTCCTGGGGAGTACTATGGCTACACCTTC. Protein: CASSPGEYYGYTF.

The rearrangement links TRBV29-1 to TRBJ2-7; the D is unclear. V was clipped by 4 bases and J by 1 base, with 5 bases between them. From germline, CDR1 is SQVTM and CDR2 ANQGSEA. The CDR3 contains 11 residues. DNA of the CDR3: TGCAGCGTTGTGGAGTCCTACGAGCAGTACTTC. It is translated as CSVVESYEQYF.

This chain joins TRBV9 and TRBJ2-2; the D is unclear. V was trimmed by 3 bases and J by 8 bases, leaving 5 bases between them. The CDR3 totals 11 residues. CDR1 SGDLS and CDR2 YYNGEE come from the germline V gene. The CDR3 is CASSGAGELFF. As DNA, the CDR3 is TGTGCCAGCAGCGGCGCGGGGGAGCTGTTTTTT. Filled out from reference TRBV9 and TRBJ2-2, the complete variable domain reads DSGVTQTPKHLITATGQRVTLRCSPRSGDLSVYWYQQSLDQGLQFLIQYYNGEERAKGNILERFSAQQFPDLHSELNLSSLELGDSALYFCASSGAGELFFGEGSRLTVL.

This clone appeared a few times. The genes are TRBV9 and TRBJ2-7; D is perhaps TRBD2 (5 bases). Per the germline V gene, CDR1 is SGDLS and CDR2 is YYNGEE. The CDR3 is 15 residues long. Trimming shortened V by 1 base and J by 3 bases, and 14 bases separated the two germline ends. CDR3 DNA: TGTGCCAGCAGCGTAACTAGTAACAGCTTCTACGAGCAGTACTTC. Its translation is CASSVTSNSFYEQYF.

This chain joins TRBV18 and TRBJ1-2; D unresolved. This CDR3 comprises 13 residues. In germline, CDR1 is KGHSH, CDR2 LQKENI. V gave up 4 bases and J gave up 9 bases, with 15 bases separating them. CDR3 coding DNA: TGTGCCAGCTCACTAAGTGCTTACGGGAGCTACACCTTC. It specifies CASSLSAYGSYTF.

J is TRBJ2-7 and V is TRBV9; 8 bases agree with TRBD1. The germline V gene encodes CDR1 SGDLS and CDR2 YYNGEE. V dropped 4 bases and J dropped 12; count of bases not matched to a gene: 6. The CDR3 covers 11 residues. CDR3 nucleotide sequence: TGTGCCAGCAGCTCGACAGGGGAGGTGTACTTC. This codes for CASSSTGEVYF.

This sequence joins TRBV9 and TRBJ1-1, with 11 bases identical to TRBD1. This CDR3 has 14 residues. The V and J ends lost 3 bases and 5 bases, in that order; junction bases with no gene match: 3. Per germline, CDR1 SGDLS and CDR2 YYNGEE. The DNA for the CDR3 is TGTGCCAGCAGCGGGACAGGGGGCGAAACTGAAGCTTTCTTT. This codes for CASSGTGGETEAFF.

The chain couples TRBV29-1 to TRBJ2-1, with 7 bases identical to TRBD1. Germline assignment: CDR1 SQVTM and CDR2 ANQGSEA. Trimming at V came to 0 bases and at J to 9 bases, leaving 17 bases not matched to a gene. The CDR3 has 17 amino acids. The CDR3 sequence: CSVEDLGRGKNTGEQFF. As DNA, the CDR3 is TGCAGCGTTGAAGATCTGGGCAGGGGGAAAAATACGGGTGAGCAGTTCTTC.

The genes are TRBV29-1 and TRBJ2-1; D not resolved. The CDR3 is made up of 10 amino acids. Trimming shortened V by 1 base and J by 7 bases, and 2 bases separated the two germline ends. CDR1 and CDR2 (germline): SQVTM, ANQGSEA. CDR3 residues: CSVEANEQFF. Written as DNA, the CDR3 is TGCAGCGTTGAAGCAAATGAGCAGTTCTTC.

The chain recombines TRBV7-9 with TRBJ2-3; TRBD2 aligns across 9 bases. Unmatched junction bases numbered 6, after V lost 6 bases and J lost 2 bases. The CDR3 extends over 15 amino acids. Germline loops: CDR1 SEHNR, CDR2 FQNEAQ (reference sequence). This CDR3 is CASRYSGSLTDTQYF. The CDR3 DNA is TGTGCCAGCAGATATAGCGGGAGCCTCACAGATACGCAGTATTTT.

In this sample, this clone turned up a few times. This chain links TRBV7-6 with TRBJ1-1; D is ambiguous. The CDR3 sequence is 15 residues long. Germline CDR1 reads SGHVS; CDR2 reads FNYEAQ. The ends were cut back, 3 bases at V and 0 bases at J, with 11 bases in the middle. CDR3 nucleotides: TGTGCCAGCAGCTTGAATCTTGGCCTGAACACTGAAGCTTTCTTT. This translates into CASSLNLGLNTEAFF.

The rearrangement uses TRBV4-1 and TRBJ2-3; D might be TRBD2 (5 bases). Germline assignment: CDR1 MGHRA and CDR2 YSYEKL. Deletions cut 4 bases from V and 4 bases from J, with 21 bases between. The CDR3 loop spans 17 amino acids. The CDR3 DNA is TGCGCCAGCAGCCCCCCTGTTGGAGCCGCGGGCCCAGATACGCAGTATTTT. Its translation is CASSPPVGAAGPDTQYF.

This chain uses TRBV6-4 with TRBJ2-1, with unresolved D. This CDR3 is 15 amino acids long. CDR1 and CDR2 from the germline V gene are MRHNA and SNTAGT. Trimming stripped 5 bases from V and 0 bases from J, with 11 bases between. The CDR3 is CASSNSPSSYNEQFF. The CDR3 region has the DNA TGTGCCAGCAGTAACAGCCCGAGCTCCTACAATGAGCAGTTCTTC.

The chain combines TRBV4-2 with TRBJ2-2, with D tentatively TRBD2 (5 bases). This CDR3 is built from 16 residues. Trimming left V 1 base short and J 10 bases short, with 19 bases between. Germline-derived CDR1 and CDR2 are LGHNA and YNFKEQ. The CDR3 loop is CASSQAKDYPRLELFF. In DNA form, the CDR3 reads TGTGCCAGCAGCCAAGCTAAAGACTATCCCCGGTTGGAGCTGTTTTTT.

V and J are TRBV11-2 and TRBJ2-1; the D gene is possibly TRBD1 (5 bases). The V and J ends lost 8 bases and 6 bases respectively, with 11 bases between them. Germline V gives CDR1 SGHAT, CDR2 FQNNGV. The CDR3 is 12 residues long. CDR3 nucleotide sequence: TGTGCCAGCTTAGGACAAATCAATGAGCAGTTCTTC. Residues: CASLGQINEQFF.

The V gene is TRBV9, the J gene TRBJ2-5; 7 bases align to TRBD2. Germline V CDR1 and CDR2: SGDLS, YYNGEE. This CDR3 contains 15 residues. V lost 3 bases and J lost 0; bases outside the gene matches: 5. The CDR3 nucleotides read TGTGCCAGCAGCGCTCAGACTAGCAACCAAGAGACCCAGTACTTC. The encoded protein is CASSAQTSNQETQYF.

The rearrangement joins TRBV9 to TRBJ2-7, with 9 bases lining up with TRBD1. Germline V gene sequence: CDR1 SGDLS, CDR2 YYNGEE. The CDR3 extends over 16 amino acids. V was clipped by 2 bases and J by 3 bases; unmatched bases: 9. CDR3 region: CASSVAAGTGYYEQYF. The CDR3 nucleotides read TGTGCCAGCAGCGTTGCAGCCGGGACAGGGTACTACGAGCAGTACTTC.

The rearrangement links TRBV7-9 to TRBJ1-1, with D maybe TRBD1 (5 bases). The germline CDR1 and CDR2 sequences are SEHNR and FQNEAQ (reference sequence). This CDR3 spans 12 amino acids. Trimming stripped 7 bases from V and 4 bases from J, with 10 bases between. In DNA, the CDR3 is TGTGCCAGCACCCTTCAGGGCACTGAAGCTTTCTTT. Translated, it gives CASTLQGTEAFF.

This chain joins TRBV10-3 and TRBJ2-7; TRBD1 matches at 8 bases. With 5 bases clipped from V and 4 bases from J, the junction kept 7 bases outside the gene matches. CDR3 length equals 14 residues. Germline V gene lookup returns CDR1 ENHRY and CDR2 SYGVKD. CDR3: CAISPTGDRYEQYF. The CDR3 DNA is TGTGCCATCAGTCCGACAGGGGATCGGTACGAGCAGTACTTC.

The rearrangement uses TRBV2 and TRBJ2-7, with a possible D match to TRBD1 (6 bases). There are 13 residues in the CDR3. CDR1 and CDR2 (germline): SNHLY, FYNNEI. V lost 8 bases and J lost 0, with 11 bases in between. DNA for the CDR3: TGTGCCAGCGAGGGGGAAAGCTCCTACGAGCAGTACTTC. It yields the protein CASEGESSYEQYF.

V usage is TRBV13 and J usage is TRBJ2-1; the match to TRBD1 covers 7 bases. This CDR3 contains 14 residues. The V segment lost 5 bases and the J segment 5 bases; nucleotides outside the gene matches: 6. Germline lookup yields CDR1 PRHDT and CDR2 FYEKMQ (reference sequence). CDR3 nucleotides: TGTGCCAGCAGCGACCGGGACAGAAACAATGAGCAGTTCTTC. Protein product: CASSDRDRNNEQFF.

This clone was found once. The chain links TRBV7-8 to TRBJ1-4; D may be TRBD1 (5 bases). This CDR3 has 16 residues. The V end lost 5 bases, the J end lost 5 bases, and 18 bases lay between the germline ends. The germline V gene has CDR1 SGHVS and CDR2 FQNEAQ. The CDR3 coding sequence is TGTGCCAGCAGCGGCTTAGCCGACAGATTAAATGAAAAACTGTTTTTT. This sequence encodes CASSGLADRLNEKLFF.

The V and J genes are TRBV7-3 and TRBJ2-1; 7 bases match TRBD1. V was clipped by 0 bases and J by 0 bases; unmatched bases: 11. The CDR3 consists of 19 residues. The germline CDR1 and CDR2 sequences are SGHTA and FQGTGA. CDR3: CASSLTGQGVTSSYNEQFF. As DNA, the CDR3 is TGTGCCAGCAGCTTAACCGGTCAGGGGGTAACGAGCTCCTACAATGAGCAGTTCTTC.

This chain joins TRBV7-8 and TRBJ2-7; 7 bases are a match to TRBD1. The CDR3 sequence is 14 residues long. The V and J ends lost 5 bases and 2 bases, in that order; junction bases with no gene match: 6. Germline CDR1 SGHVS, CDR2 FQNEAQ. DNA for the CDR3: TGTGCCAGCAGCCCTGTTGGACAGGCCTACGAGCAGTACTTC. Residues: CASSPVGQAYEQYF.

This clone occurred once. CDR3 region: CASSQTLGGGAYNEQFF. Written as DNA, the CDR3 is TGCGCCAGCAGCCAAACCCTGGGGGGGGGAGCCTACAATGAGCAGTTCTTC. This chain connects TRBV4-1 to TRBJ2-1, with 7 bases fitting TRBD2. The CDR3 is 17 amino acids. V lost 2 bases to trimming and J lost 2 bases; unmatched junction nucleotides: 9. The germline CDR1 and CDR2 sequences are MGHRA and YSYEKL.

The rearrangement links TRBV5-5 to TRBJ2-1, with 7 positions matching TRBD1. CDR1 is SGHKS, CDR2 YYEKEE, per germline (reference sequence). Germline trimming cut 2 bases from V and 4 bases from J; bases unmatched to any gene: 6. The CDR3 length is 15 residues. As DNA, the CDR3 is TGTGCCAGCAGCTTAGGGGACAGCTTATACAATGAGCAGTTCTTC. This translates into CASSLGDSLYNEQFF.

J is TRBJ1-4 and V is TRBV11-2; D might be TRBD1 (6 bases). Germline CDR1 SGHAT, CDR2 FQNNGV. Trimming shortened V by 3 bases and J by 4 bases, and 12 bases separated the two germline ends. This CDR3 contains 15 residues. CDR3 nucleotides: TGTGCCAGCAGCTTTGGGACACCGAATAATGAAAAACTGTTTTTT. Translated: CASSFGTPNNEKLFF.